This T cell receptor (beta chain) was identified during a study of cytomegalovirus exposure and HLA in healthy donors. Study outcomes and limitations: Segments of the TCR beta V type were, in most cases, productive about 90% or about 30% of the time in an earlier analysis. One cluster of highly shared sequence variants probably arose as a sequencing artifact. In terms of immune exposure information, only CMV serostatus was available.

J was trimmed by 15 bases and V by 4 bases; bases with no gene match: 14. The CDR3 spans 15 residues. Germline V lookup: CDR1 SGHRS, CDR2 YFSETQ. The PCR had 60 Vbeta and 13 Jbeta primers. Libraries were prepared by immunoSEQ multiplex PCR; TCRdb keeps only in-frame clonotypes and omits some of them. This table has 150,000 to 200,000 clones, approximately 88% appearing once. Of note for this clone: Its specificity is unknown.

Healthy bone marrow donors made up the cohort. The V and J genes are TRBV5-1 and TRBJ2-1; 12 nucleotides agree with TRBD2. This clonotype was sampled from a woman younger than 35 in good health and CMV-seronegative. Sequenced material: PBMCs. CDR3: CASSAGTSGPRGPFF. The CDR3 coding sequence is TGCGCCAGCAGCGCGGGGACTAGCGGGCCCAGGGGGCCGTTCTTC.